Below, 27 T cell receptor beta chains from the same sample are listed, as sequenced in a study of T cells expressing NK-cell markers. TCRdb re-analyzed the 5' RACE reads; it lists each CDR3 protein once, without DNA. The ten most abundant clones cover 9.5% to 12% of a sample with 350,000 to 400,000 distinct CDR3 sequences. The sequenced material came from blood T cells: a sorted CD56 or NKG2C T cell subset, CD4+ or CD8+ T cells, or bulk PBMC T cells (not recorded which). The receptors stem from a woman aged 45-60 years in good health.

V and J are TRBV12-3 or TRBV12-4 and TRBJ1-3. This CDR3 comprises 16 residues. This CDR3 reads CASSFGSLMIGNTIYF.

The chain is built from TRBV6-1 and TRBJ1-5. The CDR3 sequence is 13 residues long. Germline V CDR1 and CDR2: MNHNS, SASEGT. CDR3 sequence reads: CASSEALRGPQHF.

The rearrangement links TRBV7-3 to TRBJ2-1; there is no DNA to check the TCRdb D call of TRBD1. The CDR3 extends over 13 amino acids. The germline V gene encodes CDR1 SGHTA and CDR2 FQGTGA. The CDR3 is CASSLEPTGKQFF. Complete variable domain (other parts from reference TRBV7-3 and TRBJ2-1): GAGVSQTPSNKVTEKGKYVELRCDPISGHTALYWYRQSLGQGPEFLIYFQGTGAADDSGLPNDRFFAVRPEGSVSTLKIQRTERGDSAVYLCASSLEPTGKQFFGPGTRLTVL.

The chain is built from TRBV11-2 and TRBJ1-4; TCRdb names TRBD1, which stays unverified in the absence of DNA. The CDR3 sequence is 14 residues long. CDR1 is SGHAT and CDR2 is FQNNGV in the germline V gene. CDR3 amino acids: CASSLTYGAEKLFF.

The rearrangement joins TRBV12-3 or TRBV12-4 to TRBJ2-1; TCRdb selects TRBD1, and the lack of DNA leaves this call unchecked. The CDR3 runs 14 residues. The chain's CDR3 is CASVVGGAGNEQFF.

The CDR3 loop reads CATSRDRVSWELFF. The chain links TRBV15 to TRBJ2-2. This CDR3 has 14 residues. The germline V gene has CDR1 LNHNV and CDR2 YYDKDF (reference sequence).

The rearrangement joins TRBV15 to TRBJ2-1. The CDR3 runs to 14 residues. CDR1 is LNHNV, CDR2 YYDKDF, per germline (reference sequence). The CDR3 reads CATSRVAPSYEQFF.

This chain links TRBV12-3 or TRBV12-4 with TRBJ1-6; TCRdb indicates TRBD1, and absent DNA this call remains unverified. This CDR3 spans 15 amino acids. The CDR3 sequence is CASRQAQGTNSPLHF.

The CDR3 sequence is CASSFDRSGNTIYF. This chain links TRBV5-4 with TRBJ1-3. Germline CDR1 and CDR2: SGHNT and YYREEE (reference sequence). CDR3 length: 14 residues.

J is TRBJ2-5 and V is TRBV12-3 or TRBV12-4. This CDR3 region has 15 residues. Here the CDR3 reads CASSSQGRLQETQYF.

The genes are TRBV6-1 and TRBJ2-1; TCRdb names TRBD1, which stays unverified in the absence of DNA. The CDR3 is 14 amino acids. From germline, CDR1 is MNHNS and CDR2 SASEGT. This chain's CDR3 is CASSEVTEYNEQFF.

The rearrangement joins TRBV20-1 to TRBJ2-3; the TRBD1 assignment by TCRdb is unverifiable without DNA. The germline V gene has CDR1 DFQATT and CDR2 SNEGSKA (reference sequence). This CDR3 is 12 amino acids long. CDR3 sequence reads: CSPYLGPDTQYF.

The chain links TRBV12-3 or TRBV12-4 to TRBJ2-7; with no DNA, the TCRdb D assignment of TRBD2 cannot be verified. This CDR3 is 15 amino acids long. CDR3 protein: CASSPSGLAGSEQYF.

The V and J genes are TRBV12-3 or TRBV12-4 and TRBJ1-2; absent DNA, TCRdb's TRBD1 call cannot be checked. The CDR3 covers 12 residues. The CDR3 reads CASSLRGDGYTF.

J is TRBJ2-7 and V is TRBV6-6; the D call of TRBD1 rests on TCRdb alone, since no DNA is present to check it. The V gene's germline CDR1 is MNHNY and CDR2 SVGAGI (reference sequence). The CDR3 sequence is 12 residues long. The CDR3 region is CASSYKGDEQYF.

The rearrangement joins TRBV20-1 to TRBJ1-1; TCRdb designates TRBD1, a call that cannot be tested without DNA. The CDR3 is 14 residues long. Germline CDR1 DFQATT, CDR2 SNEGSKA (reference sequence). The CDR3 protein is CSASDRVWNTEAFF.

The chain is built from TRBV12-3 or TRBV12-4 and TRBJ1-3. The CDR3 has 11 residues. The CDR3 here is CASKGGNTIYF.

The rearrangement links TRBV12-3 or TRBV12-4 to TRBJ2-1. CDR3 length: 14 residues. The chain's CDR3 is CASSLGLADKGQFF.

This chain joins TRBV6-5 and TRBJ2-5. The germline V gene encodes CDR1 MNHEY and CDR2 SVGAGI. CDR3 length equals 14 residues. Here the CDR3 reads CASSYSRDQETQYF.

The rearrangement uses TRBV10-3 and TRBJ2-2; no DNA is available, so the TRBD1 call from TCRdb remains unchecked. The CDR3 covers 15 residues. Germline CDR1 and CDR2: ENHRY and SYGVKD. CDR3 amino acids: CAIRGDRENTGELFF.

CDR3 protein: CASSIASTDTQYF. The chain uses TRBV19 and TRBJ2-3. The CDR3 is made up of 13 amino acids. The germline V gene encodes CDR1 LNHDA and CDR2 SQIVND (reference sequence).

The chain combines TRBV28 with TRBJ1-4; no DNA is available, so the TRBD1 call from TCRdb remains unchecked. CDR1 is MDHEN and CDR2 is SYDVKM in the germline V gene. The CDR3 is made up of 15 amino acids. CDR3 sequence reads: CASSLSPGTNEKLFF. Variable domain in full (rest from reference TRBV28 and TRBJ1-4): DVKVTQSSRYLVKRTGEKVFLECVQDMDHENMFWYRQDPGLGLRLIYFSYDVKMKEKGDIPEGYSVSREKKERFSLILESASTNQTSMYLCASSLSPGTNEKLFFGSGTQLSVL.

The rearrangement links TRBV19 to TRBJ2-1. Germline V CDR1 and CDR2: LNHDA, SQIVND (reference sequence). The CDR3 runs 13 residues. CDR3 loop: CASSIKLDNEQFF.

The genes are TRBV7-9 and TRBJ1-5. Per germline, CDR1 SEHNR and CDR2 FQNEAQ (reference sequence). This CDR3 comprises 14 residues. The chain's CDR3 is CASSLELSNQPQHF.

Here the CDR3 reads CASSQATLAGVTGELFF. The chain uses TRBV4-2 and TRBJ2-2; TCRdb's D call, TRBD2, is unchecked because there is no DNA. The CDR3 is 17 amino acids. Germline CDR1 reads LGHNA; CDR2 reads YNFKEQ.

This chain links TRBV20-1 with TRBJ2-1; TCRdb's D call, TRBD1, is unchecked because there is no DNA. Looked up from germline, CDR1 is DFQATT and CDR2 is SNEGSKA (reference sequence). The CDR3 consists of 16 residues. The CDR3 loop reads CSARDRTGAVYNEQFF.

V is TRBV5-1 and J is TRBJ2-3; TCRdb names TRBD2, which stays unverified in the absence of DNA. Germline loops: CDR1 SGHRS, CDR2 YFSETQ. The length of the CDR3 is 15 residues. CDR3 sequence reads: CASSLVGLGGDTQYF.